The 25 T cell receptor beta chains presented below share a single source sample, sequenced in a study of shared clonotypes between healthy human individuals. Generated by immunoSEQ multiplex PCR, the TCRdb table keeps only in-frame clones and is missing some. The sample shows 450,000 to 550,000 clones, 79% of them seen only once. The source material was PBMCs. The receptors originated from a woman aged 35 to 49 in good health. Some clones in this sample may be carry-over from other donors' samples.

The chain links TRBV7-9 to TRBJ1-1; 7 bases agree with TRBD1. J lost 1 base, V lost 1 base, and 6 bases had no gene match. This CDR3 spans 16 amino acids. Per germline, CDR1 SEHNR and CDR2 FQNEAQ (reference sequence). The CDR3 DNA follows: TGTGCCAGCAGCTTAGGGCGGGACAGTCGGAACACTGAAGCTTTCTTT. It yields the protein CASSLGRDSRNTEAFF.

The chain joins TRBV7-2 to TRBJ2-1; tentatively, D is TRBD2 (6 bases). V dropped 5 bases and J dropped 3 bases, with 14 bases sitting between them. The CDR3 has 15 amino acids. CDR1 and CDR2 (germline): SGHTA, FQGNSA. CDR3 in DNA: TGTGCCAGCAGCCTGGACGCCGGGAGCTACAATGAGCAGTTCTTC. Protein sequence: CASSLDAGSYNEQFF. The complete variable domain, with remaining parts taken from reference TRBV7-2 and TRBJ2-1, reads GAGVSQSPSNKVTEKGKDVELRCDPISGHTALYWYRQSLGQGLEFLIYFQGNSAPDKSGLPSDRFSAERTGGSVSTLTIQRTQQEDSAVYLCASSLDAGSYNEQFFGPGTRLTVL.

This clone was counted a few times. The chain combines TRBV9 with TRBJ1-1; D uncertain. Germline V gene sequence: CDR1 SGDLS, CDR2 YYNGEE. CDR3 length equals 16 residues. V lost 0 bases, J lost 5 bases, and 17 bases lay in between. This CDR3 reads CASSVAAATAGTEAFF. CDR3 DNA sequence: TGTGCCAGCAGCGTAGCGGCAGCAACAGCGGGTACTGAAGCTTTCTTT.

The chain combines TRBV5-4 with TRBJ2-5; 7 bases line up with TRBD1. Per germline, CDR1 SGHNT and CDR2 YYREEE (reference sequence). V was clipped by 3 bases and J by 4 bases; unmatched bases: 3. The CDR3 loop spans 13 amino acids. DNA for the CDR3: TGTGCCAGCAGCTCACAGGGGCGAGAGACCCAGTACTTC. This gives the protein CASSSQGRETQYF.

The chain carries TRBV5-4 and TRBJ2-5; tentatively, D is TRBD1 or TRBD2 (5 bases each). Germline CDR1 SGHNT, CDR2 YYREEE (reference sequence). CDR3 size: 16 residues. V was pared by 3 bases and J by 5 bases, with 20 bases between. The chain's CDR3 is CASSSRGVGWGETQYF. As DNA, the CDR3 is TGTGCCAGCAGCTCCCGAGGTGTGGGGTGGGGGGAGACCCAGTACTTC.

V usage is TRBV13 and J usage is TRBJ2-1; 13 bases are a match to TRBD2. V lost 10 bases to trimming and J lost 15 bases; unmatched junction nucleotides: 15. The CDR3 runs to 14 residues. Per germline, CDR1 PRHDT and CDR2 FYEKMQ (reference sequence). Here the CDR3 reads CATPSGTSGTMPFF. In DNA form, the CDR3 reads TGTGCCACCCCGAGCGGGACTAGCGGGACTATGCCGTTCTTC.

The CDR3 DNA follows: TGTGCCAGCAGCCCGGAACTAGCGGGATCCTACAATGAGCAGTTCTTC. Residues: CASSPELAGSYNEQFF. The gene calls are TRBV4-2 and TRBJ2-1; 10 bases fit TRBD2. The CDR3 is 16 amino acids. Germline V gene lookup returns CDR1 LGHNA and CDR2 YNFKEQ. V trimming: 4 bases; J trimming: 1 base; junction bases outside the gene matches: 4.

This chain joins TRBV4-3 and TRBJ2-2; D tentatively fits TRBD1 or TRBD2 (5 bases each). Trimming left V 4 bases short and J 2 bases short, with 23 bases between. Germline CDR1 reads LGHNA; CDR2 reads YSLEER. The CDR3 has 19 amino acids. Here the CDR3 reads CASSPNLLSGTANTGELFF. DNA for the CDR3: TGCGCCAGCAGCCCTAATTTACTCTCCGGGACCGCAAACACCGGGGAGCTGTTTTTT.

The chain joins TRBV11-3 to TRBJ2-1, with D unresolved. Per the germline V gene, CDR1 is SGHNT and CDR2 is YENEEA. This CDR3 has 12 residues. Trimming took off 0 bases at V and 12 bases at J, with 9 bases between the two ends. This CDR3 reads CASSLEYSTQFF. In DNA form, the CDR3 reads TGTGCCAGCAGCTTAGAGTATAGCACGCAGTTCTTC.

V gene TRBV30 combines with J gene TRBJ1-5; D ambiguous. The CDR3 runs to 13 residues. Trimming pared 5 bases from V and 3 bases from J, leaving 11 bases between. Germline assignment: CDR1 GTSNPN and CDR2 SVGIG (reference sequence). The CDR3, as DNA: TGTGCCTGGGGTAATCCCAACAATCAGCCCCAGCATTTT. Protein sequence: CAWGNPNNQPQHF.

V and J are TRBV5-4 and TRBJ2-5, with 9 nucleotides matching TRBD2. The CDR3 covers 15 residues. Germline V gene lookup returns CDR1 SGHNT and CDR2 YYREEE (reference sequence). V trimming: 2 bases; J trimming: 4 bases; junction bases outside the gene matches: 6. CDR3 DNA sequence: TGTGCCAGCAGCTTTAGCGGGAGCATACTAGAGACCCAGTACTTC. Its translation is CASSFSGSILETQYF.

The V and J genes are TRBV5-1 and TRBJ1-1; 7 positions match TRBD1. The CDR3 extends over 14 amino acids. CDR1 and CDR2 from the germline V gene are SGHRS and YFSETQ. J lost 4 bases, V lost 4 bases, and 7 bases had no gene match. The CDR3: CASSIGQVPTEAFF. In nucleotides, the CDR3 is TGCGCCAGCAGCATCGGACAGGTTCCCACTGAAGCTTTCTTT.

The rearrangement uses TRBV19 and TRBJ2-1; TRBD2 aligns across 10 bases. The CDR3 is 15 residues long. The germline V gene has CDR1 LNHDA and CDR2 SQIVND (reference sequence). Trimming cost V 7 bases and J 8 bases; bases outside gene matches: 11. In nucleotides, the CDR3 is TGTGCCAGTACCACAGCTAGCGGGAGTCTCCATGAGCAGTTCTTC. Translating gives CASTTASGSLHEQFF.

The chain joins TRBV7-6 to TRBJ2-7, with TRBD2 identical over 8 bases. Trimming at V came to 2 bases and at J to 4 bases, leaving 7 bases not matched to a gene. The CDR3 spans 15 residues. Germline CDR1 reads SGHVS; CDR2 reads FNYEAQ. CDR3 in DNA: TGTGCCAGCAGCTTAAAACCGGGAGGGCCGTACGAGCAGTACTTC. Its translation: CASSLKPGGPYEQYF.

This clone occurred many times. The rearrangement links TRBV29-1 to TRBJ1-2; 8 bases are a match to TRBD1. Per germline, CDR1 SQVTM and CDR2 ANQGSEA. Losses at the gene ends were 3 bases for V and 7 bases for J; bases not matched to a gene: 16. The CDR3 spans 16 residues. Here the CDR3 reads CSVDYTTGEFKGGYTF. DNA for the CDR3: TGCAGCGTTGACTATACGACAGGGGAGTTTAAGGGTGGCTACACCTTC.

The J gene is TRBJ1-1, the V gene TRBV5-6, with unresolved D. This CDR3 is built from 14 residues. V was trimmed by 0 bases and J by 1 base, leaving 7 bases between them. Germline CDR1 SGHDT, CDR2 YYEEEE. The CDR3 here is CASSLGLENTEAFF. The CDR3 DNA reads TGTGCCAGCAGCTTGGGTCTTGAGAACACTGAAGCTTTCTTT. The full variable domain, rest sourced from reference TRBV5-6 and TRBJ1-1, is DAGVTQSPTHLIKTRGQQVTLRCSPKSGHDTVSWYQQALGQGPQFIFQYYEEEERQRGNFPDRFSGHQFPNYSSELNVNALLLGDSALYLCASSLGLENTEAFFGQGTRLTVV.

The V and J genes are TRBV7-9 and TRBJ2-3; D uncertain. Trimming left V 2 bases short and J 5 bases short, with 14 bases between. CDR3 size: 15 residues. The germline gives CDR1 SEHNR, CDR2 FQNEAQ (reference sequence). As DNA, the CDR3 is TGTGCCAGCAGCTTATTATTACTGGGCGAAGATACGCAGTATTTT. Its protein is CASSLLLLGEDTQYF.

The chain joins TRBV5-1 to TRBJ2-2; 12 bases fit TRBD2. With V trimmed by 4 bases and J by 5 bases, 12 bases remained unmatched. The CDR3 sequence is 18 residues long. CDR1 SGHRS and CDR2 YFSETQ come from the germline V gene. Written as DNA, the CDR3 is TGCGCCAGCAGCCCGCGGACTAGCGGGACGGGAGGGACCGGGGAGCTGTTTTTT. This encodes CASSPRTSGTGGTGELFF.

Turning to this clone: This may be a read error, as it is one base from a much larger clone. J is TRBJ2-3 and V is TRBV5-1; TRBD2 aligns across 7 bases. Unmatched junction bases numbered 1, after V lost 2 bases and J lost 1 base. The germline gives CDR1 SGHRS, CDR2 YFSETQ. The CDR3 sequence is 14 residues long. As DNA, the CDR3 is TGCGCCAGCAGCTTTGCGGGAGGCACAGATACGCAGTATTTT. As protein: CASSFAGGTDTQYF.

The rearrangement joins TRBV18 to TRBJ2-1, with 11 bases that match TRBD1. The CDR3 sequence is 15 residues long. The V gene end was trimmed by 3 bases and the J gene end by 7 bases; junction bases not matched to a gene: 5. Per the germline V gene, CDR1 is KGHSH and CDR2 is LQKENI. The CDR3 coding sequence is TGTGCCAGCTCACCGTCCCGGGACAGGGGGAATGAGCAGTTCTTC. This translates into CASSPSRDRGNEQFF.

The genes are TRBV5-1 and TRBJ2-5; 8 bases line up with TRBD2. CDR1 SGHRS and CDR2 YFSETQ come from the germline V gene. Trimming at V came to 4 bases and at J to 2 bases, leaving 4 bases not matched to a gene. This CDR3 comprises 14 residues. As DNA, the CDR3 is TGCGCCAGCAGCGACACTAGCGGACAAGAGACCCAGTACTTC. Translation: CASSDTSGQETQYF.

Only a few counts were recorded for this clone. V and J are TRBV7-9 and TRBJ2-2; no reliable D call. V dropped 6 bases and J dropped 4 bases, with 6 bases sitting between them. The CDR3 spans 12 residues. From germline, CDR1 is SEHNR and CDR2 FQNEAQ (reference sequence). The CDR3 coding sequence is TGTGCCAGCAGTAAATCCACCGGGGAGCTGTTTTTT. Residues: CASSKSTGELFF.

The V call is TRBV9, the J call TRBJ2-2; 9 positions match TRBD2. The trim removed 6 bases at V and 1 base at J, leaving 7 bases unmatched. The CDR3 contains 16 residues. Germline loops: CDR1 SGDLS, CDR2 YYNGEE. CDR3 sequence (DNA): TGTGCCAGCACGGTCGCTAGCGGGATGAACACCGGGGAGCTGTTTTTT. It is translated as CASTVASGMNTGELFF.

This chain links TRBV4-1 with TRBJ2-2, with D possibly being TRBD1 or TRBD2 (5 bases each). Trimming cost V 3 bases and J 6 bases, with 20 bases left between them. This CDR3 contains 17 residues. Per the germline V gene, CDR1 is MGHRA and CDR2 is YSYEKL. The CDR3 protein is CASSHTTGTLEAGELFF. DNA of the CDR3: TGCGCCAGCAGCCATACAACCGGGACCCTGGAGGCCGGGGAGCTGTTTTTT.

The chain uses TRBV5-4 and TRBJ2-2, with 7 bases fitting TRBD1. CDR1 SGHNT and CDR2 YYREEE come from the germline V gene (reference sequence). The CDR3 has 14 residues. V lost 4 bases, J lost 3 bases, and 3 bases stayed unmatched. CDR3: CASSRQGDTGELFF. CDR3 bases: TGTGCCAGCAGCCGACAGGGAGACACCGGGGAGCTGTTTTTT.